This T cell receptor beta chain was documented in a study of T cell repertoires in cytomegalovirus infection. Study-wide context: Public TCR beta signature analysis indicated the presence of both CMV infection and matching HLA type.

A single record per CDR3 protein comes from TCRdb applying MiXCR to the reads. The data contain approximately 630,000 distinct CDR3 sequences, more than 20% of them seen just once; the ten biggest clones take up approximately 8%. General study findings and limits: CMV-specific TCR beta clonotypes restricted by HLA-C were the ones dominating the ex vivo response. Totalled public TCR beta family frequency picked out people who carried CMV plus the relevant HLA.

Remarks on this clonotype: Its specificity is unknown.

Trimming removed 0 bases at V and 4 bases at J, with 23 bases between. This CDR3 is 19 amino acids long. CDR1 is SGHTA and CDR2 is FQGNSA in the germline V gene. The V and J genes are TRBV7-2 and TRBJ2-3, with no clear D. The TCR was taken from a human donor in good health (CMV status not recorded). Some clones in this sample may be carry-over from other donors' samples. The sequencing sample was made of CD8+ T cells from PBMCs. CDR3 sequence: CASSLASVVYPPPPDTQYF. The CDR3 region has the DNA TGTGCCAGCAGCTTAGCATCCGTGGTCTATCCGCCCCCCCCAGATACGCAGTATTTT.